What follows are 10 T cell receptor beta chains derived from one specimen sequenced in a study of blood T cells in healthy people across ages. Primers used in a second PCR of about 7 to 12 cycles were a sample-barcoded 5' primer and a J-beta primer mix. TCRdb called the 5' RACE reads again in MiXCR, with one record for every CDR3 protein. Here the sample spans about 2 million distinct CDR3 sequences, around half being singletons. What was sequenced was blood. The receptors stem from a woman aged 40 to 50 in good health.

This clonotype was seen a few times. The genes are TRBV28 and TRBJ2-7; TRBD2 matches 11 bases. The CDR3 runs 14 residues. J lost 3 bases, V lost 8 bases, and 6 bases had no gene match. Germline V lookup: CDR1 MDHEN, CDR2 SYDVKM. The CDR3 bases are TGTGCCAGCTTTCCGACTAGCGGGGTCTACGAGCAGTACTTC. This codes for CASFPTSGVYEQYF.

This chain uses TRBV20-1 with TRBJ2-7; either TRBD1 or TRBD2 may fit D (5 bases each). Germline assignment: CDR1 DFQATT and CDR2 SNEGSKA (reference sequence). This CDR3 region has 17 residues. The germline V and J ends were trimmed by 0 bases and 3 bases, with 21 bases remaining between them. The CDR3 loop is CSARDNRFGGRSYEQYF. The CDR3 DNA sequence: TGCAGTGCTAGAGATAATCGATTTGGGGGAAGGAGCTACGAGCAGTACTTC.

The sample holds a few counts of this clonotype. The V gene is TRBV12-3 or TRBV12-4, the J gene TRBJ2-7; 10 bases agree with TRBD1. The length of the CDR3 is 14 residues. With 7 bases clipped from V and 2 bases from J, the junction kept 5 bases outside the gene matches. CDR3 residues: CASTRGQGAYEQYF. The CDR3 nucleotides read TGTGCCAGCACTCGAGGACAGGGGGCCTACGAGCAGTACTTC.

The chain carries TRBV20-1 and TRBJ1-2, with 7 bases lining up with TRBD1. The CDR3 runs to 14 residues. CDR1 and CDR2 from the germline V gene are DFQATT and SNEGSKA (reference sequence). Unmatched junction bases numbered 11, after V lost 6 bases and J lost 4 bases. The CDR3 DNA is TGCAGTGCAAGCCAAGAGGACAGGTCCTATGGCTACACCTTC. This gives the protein CSASQEDRSYGYTF.

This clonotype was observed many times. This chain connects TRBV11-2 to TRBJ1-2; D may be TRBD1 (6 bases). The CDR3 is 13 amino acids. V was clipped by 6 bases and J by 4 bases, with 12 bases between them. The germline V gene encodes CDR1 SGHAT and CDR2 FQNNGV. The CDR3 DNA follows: TGTGCCAGCAGGCGGACAGAAATCTATGGCTACACCTTC. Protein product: CASRRTEIYGYTF.

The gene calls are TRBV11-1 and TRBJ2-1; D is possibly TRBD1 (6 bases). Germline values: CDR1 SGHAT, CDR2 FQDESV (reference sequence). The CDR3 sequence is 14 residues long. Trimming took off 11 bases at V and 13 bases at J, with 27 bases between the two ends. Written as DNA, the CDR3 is TGTGCCTCGGAGAGGGGACACGGAGACGGCACCCAGTTCTTC. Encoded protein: CASERGHGDGTQFF.

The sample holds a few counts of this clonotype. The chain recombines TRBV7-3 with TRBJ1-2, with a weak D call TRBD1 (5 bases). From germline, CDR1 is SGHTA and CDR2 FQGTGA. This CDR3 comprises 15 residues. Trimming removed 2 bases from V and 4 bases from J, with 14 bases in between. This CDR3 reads CASSLGPSGGYGYTF. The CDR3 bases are TGTGCCAGCAGCTTAGGACCCTCCGGGGGCTATGGCTACACCTTC.

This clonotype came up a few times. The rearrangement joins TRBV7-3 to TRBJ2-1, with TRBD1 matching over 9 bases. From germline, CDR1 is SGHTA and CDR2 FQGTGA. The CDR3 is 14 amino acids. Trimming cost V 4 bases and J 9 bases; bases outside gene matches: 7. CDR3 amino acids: CASSSDRGWSEQFF. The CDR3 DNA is TGTGCCAGCAGCTCTGACAGGGGGTGGAGTGAGCAGTTCTTC.

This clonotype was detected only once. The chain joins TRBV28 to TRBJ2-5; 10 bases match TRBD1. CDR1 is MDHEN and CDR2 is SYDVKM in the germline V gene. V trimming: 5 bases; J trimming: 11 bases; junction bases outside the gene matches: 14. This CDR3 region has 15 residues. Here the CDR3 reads CASSPPGQGRNEQYF. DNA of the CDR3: TGTGCCAGCAGTCCCCCGGGACAGGGGCGCAATGAGCAGTACTTC.

CDR3 sequence reads: CASSSQGDYEQYF. The DNA for the CDR3 is TGTGCCAGCAGTTCTCAGGGTGACTACGAGCAGTACTTC. The chain joins TRBV28 to TRBJ2-7, with a tentative D call TRBD1 (5 bases). Germline lookup yields CDR1 MDHEN and CDR2 SYDVKM. The CDR3 loop spans 13 amino acids. The ends were cut back, 4 bases at V and 3 bases at J, with 10 bases in the middle.